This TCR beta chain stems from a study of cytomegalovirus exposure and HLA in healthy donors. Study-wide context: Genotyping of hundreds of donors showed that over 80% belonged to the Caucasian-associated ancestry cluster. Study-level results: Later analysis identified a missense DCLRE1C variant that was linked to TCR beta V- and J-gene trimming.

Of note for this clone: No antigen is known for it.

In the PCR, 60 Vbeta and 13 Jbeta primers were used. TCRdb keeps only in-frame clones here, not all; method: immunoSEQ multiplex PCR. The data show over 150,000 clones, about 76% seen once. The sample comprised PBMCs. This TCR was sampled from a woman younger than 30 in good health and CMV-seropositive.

The CDR3 sequence is CASSYGTGGPYEQYF. Written as DNA, the CDR3 is TGTGCCAGCAGCTACGGGACAGGGGGCCCCTACGAGCAGTACTTC. The rearrangement links TRBV7-2 to TRBJ2-7, with 12 bases aligning to TRBD1. Per germline, CDR1 SGHTA and CDR2 FQGNSA. This CDR3 region has 15 residues. With V trimmed by 4 bases and J by 2 bases, 3 bases remained unmatched. Complete variable domain (other parts from reference TRBV7-2 and TRBJ2-7): GAGVSQSPSNKVTEKGKDVELRCDPISGHTALYWYRQSLGQGLEFLIYFQGNSAPDKSGLPSDRFSAERTGGSVSTLTIQRTQQEDSAVYLCASSYGTGGPYEQYFGPGTRLTVT.